This paragraph reports one T cell receptor beta chain. Antigen unknown. Germline V CDR1 and CDR2: SGHDT, YYEEEE. V lost 3 bases and J lost 2; bases outside the gene matches: 4. The CDR3 totals 14 residues. The data were taken from a study of graft-versus-host responses after intestinal transplantation. Assay: immunoSEQ multiplex PCR; the TCRdb copy retains only in-frame clones and omits some. The sample includes over 75,000 clones, around 90% seen only once; the top ten take 0.069%. V and J are TRBV5-6 and TRBJ1-2, with TRBD1 matching over 7 bases. The sample was unstimulated CD8+ T cells sorted from spleen or lymph node cells, taken before transplant. The receptor's source is a human donor who was the organ donor for an intestinal transplant. Written as DNA, the CDR3 is TGTGCCAGCAGCTCAGGGGGGTTAAACTATGGCTACACCTTC. This translates into CASSSGGLNYGYTF.